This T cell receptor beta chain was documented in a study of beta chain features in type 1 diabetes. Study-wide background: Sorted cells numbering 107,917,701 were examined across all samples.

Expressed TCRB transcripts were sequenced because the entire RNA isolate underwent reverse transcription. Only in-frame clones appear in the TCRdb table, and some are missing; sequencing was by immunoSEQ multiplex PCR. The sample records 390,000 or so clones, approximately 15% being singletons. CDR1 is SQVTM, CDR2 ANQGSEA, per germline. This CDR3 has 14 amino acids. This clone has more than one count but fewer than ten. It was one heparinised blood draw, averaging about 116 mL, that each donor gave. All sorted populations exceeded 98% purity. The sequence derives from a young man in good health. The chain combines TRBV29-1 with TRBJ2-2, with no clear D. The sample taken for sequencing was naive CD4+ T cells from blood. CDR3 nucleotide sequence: TGCAGGCACCCGGCCAAAGACGAAGACGGGGAGCTGTTTTTT. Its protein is CRHPAKDEDGELFF.